These T cell receptor beta chains were read from a single sample in a study of blood T cell repertoires in COVID-19. The repertoire was sequenced with immunoSEQ multiplex PCR; TCRdb's copy has only in-frame clones and lacks some. This table holds some 140,000 clones, around 79% found once. Sequencing was done on a sample of peripheral blood. The receptor set was obtained from a woman in her sixties or seventies with COVID-19, enrolled during active disease. CDR3s include the opening cysteine and the closing phenylalanine or tryptophan. A D gene is named only where the DNA matches it firmly. Some rows mark clone size as missing; the rest say once, few, many or name a class of expanded clone.

j_call d_call clone_size v_call cdr3_length cdr3_aa cdr3_nt
TRBJ1-3 . . TRBV9 15 CASSDGGGVGNTIYF TGTGCCAGCAGCGATGGAGGAGGGGTAGGAAACACCATATATTTT
TRBJ2-5 TRBD1 . TRBV28 14 CASSETTGEETQYF TGTGCCAGCAGTGAAACCACAGGGGAAGAGACCCAGTACTTC
TRBJ2-7 TRBD1 . TRBV4-2 18 CASSQDKGAGTGGFEQYF TGTGCCAGCAGCCAAGATAAGGGGGCCGGGACAGGGGGCTTCGAGCAGTACTTC
TRBJ2-5 . . TRBV3-1/TRBV3-2 16 CASSPDWGGNQETQYF TGTGCCAGCAGCCCCGACTGGGGGGGCAATCAAGAGACCCAGTACTTC
TRBJ1-1 . . TRBV7-6 13 CASSPQLNTEAFF TGTGCCAGCAGCCCCCAGTTGAACACTGAAGCTTTCTTT
TRBJ2-1 TRBD1 . TRBV4-3 16 CASSQLGVGQGHEQFF TGCGCCAGCAGCCAGCTTGGGGTGGGACAGGGCCATGAGCAGTTCTTC
TRBJ1-4 TRBD1 once TRBV25-1 16 CASSEFGGQGREKLFF TGTGCCAGCAGTGAATTCGGGGGACAGGGGCGCGAAAAACTGTTTTTT
TRBJ2-2 . once TRBV5-5 12 CASSFITGELFF TGTGCCAGCAGCTTTATTACCGGGGAGCTGTTTTTT
TRBJ2-1 TRBD2 . TRBV7-2 18 CASSPGTSGGASYNEQFF TGTGCCAGCAGCCCCGGGACTAGCGGGGGGGCGTCCTACAATGAGCAGTTCTTC
TRBJ2-7 . few TRBV6-5 13 CATRQSRIDEQYF TGTGCCACCAGACAGTCCCGGATCGACGAGCAGTACTTC
TRBJ2-1 . . TRBV7-2 14 CASSPQRSYNEQFF TGTGCCAGCAGCCCACAGAGAAGCTACAATGAGCAGTTCTTC
TRBJ2-1 TRBD2 . TRBV9 17 CASSVELQRGSYNEQFF TGTGCCAGCAGCGTAGAGTTGCAGCGGGGATCCTACAATGAGCAGTTCTTC
TRBJ1-1 . . TRBV30 14 CAWSVSIWSTEAFF TGTGCCTGGAGTGTAAGTATTTGGAGCACTGAAGCTTTCTTT
TRBJ2-6 TRBD1 . TRBV18 15 CASSNTGDGANVLTF TGTGCCAGCTCAAACACAGGGGATGGGGCCAACGTCCTGACTTTC
TRBJ1-6 . . TRBV4-1 14 CASSQVFGNSPLHF TGCGCCAGCAGCCAAGTTTTCGGGAATTCACCCCTCCACTTT
TRBJ2-3 TRBD1 . TRBV6-5 15 CASPLGTGGTDTQYF TGTGCCAGCCCCCTCGGGACAGGGGGCACAGATACGCAGTATTTT
TRBJ1-4 TRBD1 once TRBV10-1 15 CASRVGTVNNEKLFF TGCGCCAGCAGGGTCGGGACAGTTAATAATGAAAAACTGTTTTTT
TRBJ1-4 TRBD1 . TRBV19 15 CASSSRTGGAEKLFF TGTGCCAGTAGTTCTCGGACAGGGGGCGCGGAGAAACTGTTTTTT
TRBJ1-1 . . TRBV9 13 CASSVAGPTEAFF TGTGCCAGCAGCGTTGCAGGGCCCACTGAAGCTTTCTTT
TRBJ1-1 TRBD1 . TRBV29-1 12 CSFDRGPTEAFF TGCAGCTTCGACAGGGGGCCAACTGAAGCTTTCTTT
TRBJ2-6 TRBD1 . TRBV18 17 CASSPGTGYSGANVLTF TGTGCCAGCTCACCAGGGACAGGCTACTCTGGGGCCAACGTCCTGACTTTC
TRBJ2-7 . . TRBV29-1 12 CSVGGVNYEQYF TGCAGCGTTGGGGGGGTAAACTACGAGCAGTACTTC
TRBJ2-7 . . TRBV6-5 16 CASSYSFRANAYEQYF TGTGCCAGCAGTTACTCATTCAGGGCGAATGCCTACGAGCAGTACTTC
TRBJ1-1 . many TRBV6-2/TRBV6-3 16 CASSYSTGGLNTEAFF TGTGCCAGCAGTTACTCGACGGGAGGGTTGAACACTGAAGCTTTCTTT
TRBJ1-3 . . TRBV4-3 13 CASSPSGGNTIYF TGCGCCAGCAGCCCCTCGGGGGGAAACACCATATATTTT
TRBJ1-6 . . TRBV7-9 15 CASSHYRDKDSPLHF TGTGCCAGCAGCCACTACAGGGATAAGGATTCACCCCTCCACTTT
TRBJ1-2 TRBD1 . TRBV29-1 17 CSVRFGPATGTFYGYTF TGCAGCGTTCGATTTGGTCCCGCGACAGGGACCTTTTATGGCTACACCTTC
TRBJ1-4 . . TRBV19 15 CASSTLDSLNEKLFF TGTGCCAGTAGTACCCTGGACAGCCTCAATGAAAAACTGTTTTTT
TRBJ1-1 . . TRBV2 14 CASSEGGAARQAFF TGTGCCAGCAGTGAAGGGGGAGCGGCCCGACAAGCTTTCTTT
TRBJ1-6 TRBD1 . TRBV4-1 16 CASSQDPRGYNSPLHF TGCGCCAGCAGCCAAGATCCCAGGGGGTATAATTCACCCCTCCACTTT
TRBJ1-1 . few TRBV19 16 CASSIGRGGMRTEAFF TGTGCCAGTAGTATAGGGCGTGGGGGGATGAGGACTGAAGCTTTCTTT
TRBJ1-5 TRBD1 few TRBV29-1 15 CSVGEGQGSNQPQHF TGCAGCGTAGGGGAAGGACAGGGCAGCAATCAGCCCCAGCATTTT
TRBJ2-6 . . TRBV28 20 CASSPGIGAGRISGANVLTF TGTGCCAGCAGTCCAGGGATCGGAGCAGGAAGAATCTCTGGGGCCAACGTCCTGACTTTC
TRBJ1-2 . . TRBV2 15 CASSASAVANYGYTF TGTGCCAGCAGCGCTTCCGCCGTAGCTAACTATGGCTACACCTTC
TRBJ1-1 TRBD1 few TRBV5-4 15 CASSFQGAQNTEAFF TGTGCCAGCAGCTTCCAGGGGGCACAGAACACTGAAGCTTTCTTT
TRBJ2-3 TRBD1 . TRBV6-1 15 CASRLNRGTTDTQYF TGTGCCAGCAGATTGAACAGGGGAACCACAGATACGCAGTATTTT
TRBJ2-7 TRBD2 many TRBV4-1 17 CASSHGGTSGGTYEQYF TGCGCCAGCAGCCACGGAGGGACTAGCGGGGGTACCTACGAGCAGTACTTC
TRBJ1-1 TRBD1 . TRBV6-4 14 CASSGTGGQTEAFF TGTGCCAGCAGTGGAACAGGGGGCCAAACTGAAGCTTTCTTT
TRBJ2-7 TRBD1 . TRBV5-5 14 CASRPGQGWYEQYF TGTGCCAGCAGACCCGGACAGGGGTGGTACGAGCAGTACTTC
TRBJ1-1 . . TRBV7-7 14 CASSPLDRNTEAFF TGTGCTAGCAGCCCTCTAGACAGGAACACTGAAGCTTTCTTT
TRBJ1-2 TRBD1 few TRBV10-3 15 CAISDQGGLGYGYTF TGTGCCATCAGTGATCAAGGGGGCCTCGGATATGGCTACACCTTC
TRBJ2-7 . . TRBV7-9 15 CASSPDTSYSYEQYF TGTGCCAGCAGCCCGGACACCTCCTACTCCTACGAGCAGTACTTC
TRBJ2-6 . once TRBV1 18 CTSSQGGQWGDWANVLTF TGCACCAGCAGCCAGGGAGGGCAGTGGGGGGACTGGGCCAACGTCCTGACTTTC
TRBJ2-3 . . TRBV9 14 CASSVGQTTDTQYF TGTGCCAGCAGCGTAGGACAGACCACAGATACGCAGTATTTT
TRBJ2-5 TRBD2 . TRBV2 14 CASTPSGGWETQYF TGTGCCAGCACCCCTAGCGGGGGTTGGGAGACCCAGTACTTC
TRBJ1-4 . once TRBV6-5 14 CASRGKGANEKLFF TGTGCCAGCAGGGGAAAAGGGGCTAATGAAAAACTGTTTTTT
TRBJ2-7 TRBD2 . TRBV6-1 15 CASSDGLVTAYEQYF TGTGCCAGCAGTGACGGACTAGTTACGGCCTACGAGCAGTACTTC
TRBJ2-3 . . TRBV6-2/TRBV6-3 16 CASSQGVAGSADTQYF TGTGCCAGCAGCCAGGGGGTAGCGGGGTCGGCAGATACGCAGTATTTT
TRBJ2-2 . . TRBV7-6 13 CASSLDTTGELFF TGTGCCAGCAGCTTGGACACCACCGGGGAGCTGTTTTTT
TRBJ2-3 . . TRBV10-3 15 CAISDRTDNTDTQYF TGTGCCATCAGTGATCGGACAGATAACACAGATACGCAGTATTTT
TRBJ1-6 . . TRBV28 14 CASVGGDLNSPLHF TGTGCCAGCGTCGGGGGAGACCTTAATTCACCCCTCCACTTT
TRBJ2-1 . . TRBV6-1 15 CASSERVSSYNEQFF TGTGCCAGCAGTGAGCGGGTTAGCTCCTACAATGAGCAGTTCTTC
TRBJ1-1 . . TRBV9 13 CASSVQGSTEAFF TGTGCCAGCAGCGTCCAAGGGAGCACTGAAGCTTTCTTT
TRBJ1-1 . . TRBV5-1 15 CASRADPTGGTEAFF TGCGCCAGCAGGGCAGACCCGACCGGGGGCACTGAAGCTTTCTTT